This T cell receptor (beta chain) was recorded in a study of shared clonotypes between healthy human individuals. Study results and limitations: Despite large depth, sorted-subset datasets appeared incompletely sequenced.

Of note for this clone: Its antigen is still unknown. Its ends do not fully match the called genes, so a read error is possible.

The germline V gene encodes CDR1 SGHAT and CDR2 FQNNGV. The CDR3 extends over 14 amino acids. Produced via immunoSEQ multiplex PCR; TCRdb's table is partial and in-frame only. In the table there are millions of clones, roughly 94% of which are singletons. The chain joins TRBV11-2 to TRBJ2-1, with D perhaps TRBD2 (6 bases). Specimen: naive CD4+ T cells sorted from blood. Regarding subset: CD45RA+ positively selected. The sequence was collected from a man younger than 30 in good health. The CDR3, as DNA: TGTGCCAGCAGCATGGACTACCCGTACAATGAGCAGCTCTTC. Amino acids: CASSMDYPYNEQLF.